Listed below are T cell receptor beta chains from one sample, sequenced in a study of OX40 agonist ivuxolimab in advanced cancers. TCRdb's copy holds only in-frame clones and misses some; the assay was immunoSEQ multiplex PCR. The sample shows tens of thousands of clones, about 90% of them seen only once. The sequencing here drew on CD4+ or CD8+ T cells sorted from blood, taken in a trial of the OX40 agonist ivuxolimab. These receptor sequences come from an adult with an advanced solid tumor such as melanoma, head and neck, liver or kidney cancer. CDR3s include the opening cysteine and the closing phenylalanine or tryptophan. The D gene is left open where the match is weak. The size of a clone is reported for some rows only, either as once, few or many, or as a class for expanded clones.

clone_size,j_call,d_call,v_call,cdr3_aa,cdr3_nt
NA,TRBJ1-1,NA,TRBV5-4,CASSPNPGKGRTEAFF,TGTGCCAGCAGCCCAAACCCAGGGAAGGGTAGGACTGAAGCTTTCTTT
NA,TRBJ1-1,NA,TRBV18,CASSPGAGGEAFF,TGTGCCAGCTCACCGGGTGCAGGTGGGGAAGCTTTCTTT
NA,TRBJ1-1,NA,TRBV18,CASSLPGAATEAFF,TGTGCCAGCTCACTCCCGGGCGCCGCGACTGAAGCTTTCTTT
NA,TRBJ2-7,NA,TRBV5-4,CASSSRLSPHEQYF,TGTGCCAGCAGCTCTCGACTCTCCCCCCACGAGCAGTACTTC
NA,TRBJ2-3,TRBD2,TRBV11-3,CASTLRLGGSTDTQYF,TGTGCCAGCACCTTACGCCTGGGCGGGAGTACAGATACGCAGTATTTT
NA,TRBJ2-5,TRBD1,TRBV7-7,CASSLDRGETQYF,TGTGCTAGCAGCCTGGACAGGGGAGAGACCCAGTACTTC
NA,TRBJ2-1,NA,TRBV27,CASSLSGISNKQFF,TGTGCCAGCAGTTTATCGGGGATCTCAAACAAGCAGTTCTTC
NA,TRBJ2-7,NA,TRBV28,CASSLPFGAGAYEQYF,TGTGCCAGCAGTTTACCCTTTGGAGCAGGAGCCTACGAGCAGTACTTC
once,TRBJ2-7,TRBD1,TRBV6-5,CASSKGQLYEQYF,TGTGCCAGCAGTAAGGGACAGCTCTACGAGCAGTACTTC
NA,TRBJ1-1,NA,TRBV6-1,CASKRPGEVTEAFF,TGTGCCAGCAAACGACCAGGGGAAGTCACTGAAGCTTTCTTT
NA,TRBJ1-5,NA,TRBV5-5,CASSPDPGLGQPQHF,TGTGCCAGCAGTCCGGACCCAGGTCTTGGCCAGCCCCAGCATTTT
NA,TRBJ2-3,NA,TRBV19,CASSKGRPSTDTQYF,TGTGCCAGTAGTAAAGGGCGGCCTAGCACAGATACGCAGTATTTT
NA,TRBJ1-4,NA,TRBV14,CASSPTGRGYEKLFF,TGTGCCAGCAGCCCTACAGGGAGAGGGTATGAAAAACTGTTTTTT
NA,TRBJ1-1,NA,TRBV18,CASSPRADTEAFF,TGTGCCAGCTCACCACGGGCAGACACTGAAGCTTTCTTT
once,TRBJ2-1,NA,TRBV19,CASSPPWGSSYNEQFF,TGTGCCAGTAGTCCCCCGTGGGGGAGCTCCTACAATGAGCAGTTCTTC
NA,TRBJ1-2,NA,TRBV11-2,CASSLVPHPRGGYTF,TGTGCCAGCAGCTTAGTTCCCCATCCCCGGGGTGGCTACACCTTC
medium-sized,TRBJ1-5,NA,TRBV6-1,CASSPQGSSNQPQHF,TGTGCCAGCAGTCCTCAGGGAAGTAGCAATCAGCCCCAGCATTTT
NA,TRBJ1-5,NA,TRBV19,CASSIRGNQPQHF,TGTGCCAGTAGTATACGGGGGAATCAGCCCCAGCATTTT
NA,TRBJ1-2,TRBD1,TRBV30,CAWRMTGAGGGYTF,TGTGCCTGGAGGATGACAGGGGCTGGGGGTGGCTACACCTTC
once,TRBJ1-1,TRBD1,TRBV19,CASRGLDRDAFF,TGTGCCAGTAGGGGGTTGGACAGGGACGCTTTCTTT
few,TRBJ1-3,NA,TRBV19,CASTTVWGSGNTIYF,TGTGCCAGCACCACTGTATGGGGATCTGGAAACACCATATATTTT
once,TRBJ1-1,NA,TRBV11-2,CASGGLNTEAFF,TGTGCCAGCGGAGGGCTGAACACTGAAGCTTTCTTT
NA,TRBJ2-3,TRBD2,TRBV18,CASSPTSGRFWGTDTQYF,TGTGCCAGCTCACCAACTAGCGGGAGATTTTGGGGCACAGATACGCAGTATTTT
NA,TRBJ1-2,NA,TRBV23-1,CASSQSQRKLSYGYTF,TGCGCCAGCAGTCAATCTCAAAGGAAACTGTCCTATGGCTACACCTTC
NA,TRBJ2-7,TRBD1,TRBV7-8,CASRQQGNSYEQYF,TGTGCCAGCAGACAACAGGGGAACTCCTACGAGCAGTACTTC
NA,TRBJ2-7,TRBD1,TRBV6-5,CASSQQGISYEQYF,TGTGCCAGCAGTCAACAGGGGATATCCTACGAGCAGTACTTC
NA,TRBJ1-3,TRBD1,TRBV5-4,CASSLGGTGPFSGNTIYF,TGTGCCAGCAGCTTGGGTGGGACAGGGCCTTTCTCTGGAAACACCATATATTTT
NA,TRBJ2-1,NA,TRBV5-5,CASSLGFWSLNEQFF,TGTGCCAGCAGCTTGGGCTTTTGGAGCCTCAATGAGCAGTTCTTC
NA,TRBJ2-1,TRBD2,TRBV27,CGYAPGLAGGDGYNEQFF,TGTGGCTATGCTCCGGGACTAGCGGGAGGAGACGGCTACAATGAGCAGTTCTTC
few,TRBJ1-1,NA,TRBV29-1,CSVGSRTEAFF,TGCAGCGTTGGGTCCCGCACTGAAGCTTTCTTT
NA,TRBJ2-3,NA,TRBV21-1,CASSYTSGSLSTDTQYF,TGTGCCAGCAGCTATACTAGCGGGAGCCTTAGCACAGATACGCAGTATTTT
once,TRBJ1-4,NA,TRBV27,CASSRSPTNEKLFF,TGTGCCAGCAGTCGGAGTCCAACTAATGAAAAACTGTTTTTT
NA,TRBJ1-1,TRBD1,TRBV28,CASSYGDRAFTEAFF,TGTGCCAGCAGTTATGGAGACAGGGCCTTCACTGAAGCTTTCTTT
few,TRBJ2-7,TRBD2,TRBV11-2,CASSSVAGGDEQYF,TGTGCCAGCAGCTCTGTAGCGGGAGGCGACGAGCAGTACTTC
once,TRBJ2-2,NA,TRBV10-3,CATRISGELFF,TGTGCCACCCGCATCTCCGGGGAGCTGTTTTTT
few,TRBJ1-5,NA,TRBV6-5,CASSRNRESNQPQHF,TGTGCCAGCAGCCGGAACAGGGAAAGCAATCAGCCCCAGCATTTT
NA,TRBJ2-2,TRBD2,TRBV5-1,CASSLGLAGFGELFF,TGCGCCAGCAGCCTGGGACTAGCGGGATTCGGGGAGCTGTTTTTT
NA,TRBJ2-5,NA,TRBV29-1,CSAWVYQETQYF,TGCAGCGCGTGGGTGTACCAAGAGACCCAGTACTTC
NA,TRBJ1-5,TRBD1,TRBV5-1,CASSQQDRVNQPQHF,TGTGCCAGCAGCCAACAGGACAGGGTTAATCAGCCCCAGCATTTT
NA,TRBJ1-4,NA,TRBV4-2,CASTHQSGRYNEKLFF,TGTGCCAGCACCCACCAAAGTGGGAGGTATAATGAAAAACTGTTTTTT
NA,TRBJ2-7,NA,TRBV10-3,CAISDLQRRASSYEQYF,TGTGCCATCAGTGACCTACAACGCCGGGCGAGCTCCTACGAGCAGTACTTC
NA,TRBJ2-7,NA,TRBV7-2,CASSLNSLYEQYF,TGTGCCAGCAGCTTAAACAGCCTCTACGAGCAGTACTTC
NA,TRBJ1-1,TRBD1,TRBV6-1,CASGDRVNTEAFF,TGTGCCAGCGGGGACAGGGTGAACACTGAAGCTTTCTTT
few,TRBJ2-5,TRBD1,TRBV10-1,CASSESRTGGYETQYF,TGCGCCAGCAGTGAGTCTAGGACAGGGGGATATGAGACCCAGTACTTC
once,TRBJ1-2,TRBD1,TRBV6-5,CASSTRDRGTGYTF,TGTGCCAGCAGTACCCGGGACAGGGGTACTGGCTACACCTTC
NA,TRBJ1-3,NA,TRBV30,CAWSTRSGNTIYF,TGTGCCTGGAGTACCCGCTCTGGAAACACCATATATTTT
NA,TRBJ2-7,TRBD2,TRBV7-9,CASSLASGSDNEQYF,TGTGCCAGCAGCTTAGCGAGCGGGAGTGACAACGAGCAGTACTTC
NA,TRBJ2-1,TRBD2,TRBV10-1,CASSESKAGINEQFF,TGCGCCAGCAGTGAGTCAAAAGCGGGAATAAATGAGCAGTTCTTC
NA,TRBJ2-1,NA,TRBV28,CASSSVGDYNEQFF,TGTGCCAGCAGTTCGGTGGGAGACTACAATGAGCAGTTCTTC
NA,TRBJ1-2,TRBD1,TRBV5-1,CASSETGTNYGYTF,TGCGCCAGCAGTGAGACAGGGACTAACTATGGCTACACCTTC
NA,TRBJ2-7,NA,TRBV28,CASSLDMEGMSYTYEQYF,TGTGCCAGCAGTTTAGATATGGAGGGGATGTCGTACACCTACGAGCAGTACTTC